This T cell receptor (beta chain) was sequenced in a study of blood T cell repertoires in COVID-19. About the research overall: T cells, B-cell-depleted T cells, or PBMCs provided the cDNA or gDNA that served as material.

Sequencing used immunoSEQ multiplex PCR; TCRdb keeps in-frame clones, though not all of them. The sample records 88,000 or so clones, roughly 77% being singletons. Between the trimmed V and J ends, which lost 0 bases and 7 bases, there was a span of 10 bases. There are 13 residues in the CDR3. Germline CDR1 is MNHNS and CDR2 is SASEGT. Sequencing was done on a sample of peripheral blood. The sequence came from a human donor in a cohort sampled during active COVID-19. J is TRBJ2-7 and V is TRBV6-1; D is perhaps TRBD2 (6 bases). CDR3 nucleotides: TGTGCCAGCAGTGAAGCCGGGGGTTGGGAGCAGTACTTC. Protein: CASSEAGGWEQYF.